The 3 T cell receptor beta chains presented below share a single source sample, sequenced in a study of CD8 T cells in ankylosing spondylitis. Broader study findings: Apparently characteristic of ankylosing spondylitis blood was a TCR beta motif (roughly 8 highly homologous variants).

TCRdb re-called the 5' RACE reads with MiXCR, one entry per CDR3 protein. The sample yields almost 400,000 distinct CDR3 sequences, about 22% seen once. Their recognized antigens are unknown. Sample: blood, either unsorted or a sorted T cell fraction (not recorded which). These receptor sequences come from a male donor with ankylosing spondylitis.

This rearrangement joins TRBV20-1 to TRBJ2-1; 8 bases agree with TRBD2. V shed 5 bases and J 4 bases; nucleotides not matched to a gene: 7. The germline V gene encodes CDR1 DFQATT and CDR2 SNEGSKA (reference sequence). The CDR3 totals 14 residues. The CDR3 is CSAFSGIWYNEQFF. The CDR3 DNA reads as TGCAGTGCTTTTAGCGGGATTTGGTACAATGAGCAGTTCTTC.

The V call is TRBV6-1, the J call TRBJ2-7; 11 nucleotides match TRBD2. The CDR3 extends over 13 amino acids. Per germline, CDR1 MNHNS and CDR2 SASEGT. Losses at the gene ends were 6 bases for V and 10 bases for J; bases not matched to a gene: 8. CDR3 in DNA: TGTGCCAGCAGAGCCGCCCTAGCGGGAGGCCAGTACTTC. It translates to CASRAALAGGQYF.

The V call is TRBV4-2, the J call TRBJ2-1, with TRBD2 identical over 11 bases. The CDR3 totals 16 residues. CDR1 and CDR2 (germline): LGHNA, YNFKEQ. V was clipped by 4 bases and J by 3 bases; unmatched bases: 5. The CDR3 DNA reads as TGTGCCAGCAGCCCGGGACTAGCGGTGCGCTACAATGAGCAGTTCTTC. The encoded protein is CASSPGLAVRYNEQFF.